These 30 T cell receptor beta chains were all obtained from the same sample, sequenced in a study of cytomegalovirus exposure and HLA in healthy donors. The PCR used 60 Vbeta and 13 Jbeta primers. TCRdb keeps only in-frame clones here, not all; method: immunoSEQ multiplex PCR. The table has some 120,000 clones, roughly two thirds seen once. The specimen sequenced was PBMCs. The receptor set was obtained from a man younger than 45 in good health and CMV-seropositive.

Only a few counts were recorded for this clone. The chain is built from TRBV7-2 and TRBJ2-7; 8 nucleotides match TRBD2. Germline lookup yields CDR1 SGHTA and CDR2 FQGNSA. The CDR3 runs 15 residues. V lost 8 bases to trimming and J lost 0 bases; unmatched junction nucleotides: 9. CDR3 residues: CASAGASGSSYEQYF. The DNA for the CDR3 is TGTGCCAGCGCTGGGGCCAGCGGGAGCTCCTACGAGCAGTACTTC. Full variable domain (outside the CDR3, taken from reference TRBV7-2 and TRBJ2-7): GAGVSQSPSNKVTEKGKDVELRCDPISGHTALYWYRQSLGQGLEFLIYFQGNSAPDKSGLPSDRFSAERTGGSVSTLTIQRTQQEDSAVYLCASAGASGSSYEQYFGPGTRLTVT.

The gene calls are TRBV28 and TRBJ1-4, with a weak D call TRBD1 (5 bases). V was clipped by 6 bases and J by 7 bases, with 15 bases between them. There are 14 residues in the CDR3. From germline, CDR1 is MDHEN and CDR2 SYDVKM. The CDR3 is CASRAPGYGEKLFF. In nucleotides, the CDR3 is TGTGCCAGCAGAGCCCCAGGGTATGGTGAAAAACTGTTTTTT.

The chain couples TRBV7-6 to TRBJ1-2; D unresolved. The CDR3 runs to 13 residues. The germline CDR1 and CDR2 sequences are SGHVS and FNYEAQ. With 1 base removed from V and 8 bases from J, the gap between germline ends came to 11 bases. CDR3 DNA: TGTGCCAGCAGCTTAGGAAGCGGTCAAGGCTACACCTTC. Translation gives CASSLGSGQGYTF.

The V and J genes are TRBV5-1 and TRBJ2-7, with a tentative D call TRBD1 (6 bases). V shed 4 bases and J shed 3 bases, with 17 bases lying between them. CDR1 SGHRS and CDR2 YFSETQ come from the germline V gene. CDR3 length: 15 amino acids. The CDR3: CASSPEQDSIYEQYF. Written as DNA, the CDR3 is TGCGCCAGCAGCCCTGAGCAGGACAGTATCTACGAGCAGTACTTC.

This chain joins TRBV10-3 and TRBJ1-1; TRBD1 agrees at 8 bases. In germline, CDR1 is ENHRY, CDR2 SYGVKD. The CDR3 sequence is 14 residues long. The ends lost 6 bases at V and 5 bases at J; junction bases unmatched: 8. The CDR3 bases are TGTGCCATCAGCCGAGACAGGGGAAGTACTGAAGCTTTCTTT. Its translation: CAISRDRGSTEAFF.

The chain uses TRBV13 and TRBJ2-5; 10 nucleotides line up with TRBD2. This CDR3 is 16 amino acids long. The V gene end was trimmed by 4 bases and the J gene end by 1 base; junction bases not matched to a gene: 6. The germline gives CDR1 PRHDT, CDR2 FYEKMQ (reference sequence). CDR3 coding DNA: TGTGCCAGCAGCTACGGACTAGCGGACATCCAAGAGACCCAGTACTTC. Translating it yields CASSYGLADIQETQYF.

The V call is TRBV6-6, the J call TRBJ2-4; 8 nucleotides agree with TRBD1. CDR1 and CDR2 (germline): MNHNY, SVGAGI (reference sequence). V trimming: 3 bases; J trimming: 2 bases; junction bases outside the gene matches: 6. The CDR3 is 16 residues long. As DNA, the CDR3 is TGTGCCAGCAGTTATGGGCAGGGGGCTTCCAAAAACATTCAGTACTTC. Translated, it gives CASSYGQGASKNIQYF.

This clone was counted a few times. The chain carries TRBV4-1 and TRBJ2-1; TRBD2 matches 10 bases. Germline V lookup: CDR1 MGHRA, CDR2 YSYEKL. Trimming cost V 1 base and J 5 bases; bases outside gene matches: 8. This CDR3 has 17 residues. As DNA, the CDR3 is TGCGCCAGCAGCCAAGGGACTAGCGGTCACAAGAACAATGAGCAGTTCTTC. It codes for CASSQGTSGHKNNEQFF.

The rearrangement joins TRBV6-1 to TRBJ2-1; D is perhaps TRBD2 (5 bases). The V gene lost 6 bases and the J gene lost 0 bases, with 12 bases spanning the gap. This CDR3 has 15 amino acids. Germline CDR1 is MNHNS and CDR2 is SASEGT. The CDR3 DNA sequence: TGTGCCAGCAGGCTAGCTATGAGCTCCTACAATGAGCAGTTCTTC. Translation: CASRLAMSSYNEQFF.

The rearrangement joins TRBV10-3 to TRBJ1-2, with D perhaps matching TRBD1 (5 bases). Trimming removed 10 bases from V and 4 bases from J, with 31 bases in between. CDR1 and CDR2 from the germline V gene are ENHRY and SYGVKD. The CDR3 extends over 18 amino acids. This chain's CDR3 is CATTPRGSGSLASYGYTF. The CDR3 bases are TGTGCCACCACCCCGCGGGGGTCAGGGAGCCTGGCTAGCTATGGCTACACCTTC.

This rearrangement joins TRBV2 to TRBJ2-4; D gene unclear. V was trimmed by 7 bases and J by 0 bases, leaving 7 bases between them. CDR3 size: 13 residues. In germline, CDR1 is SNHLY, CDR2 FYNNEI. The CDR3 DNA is TGTGCCAGCAACGGAGTAGCCAAAAACATTCAGTACTTC. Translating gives CASNGVAKNIQYF.

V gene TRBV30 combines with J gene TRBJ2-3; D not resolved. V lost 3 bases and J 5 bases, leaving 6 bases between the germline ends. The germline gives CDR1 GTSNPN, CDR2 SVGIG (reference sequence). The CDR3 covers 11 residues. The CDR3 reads CAWSQIDTQYF. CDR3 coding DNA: TGTGCCTGGAGCCAGATAGATACGCAGTATTTT.

The CDR3 DNA sequence: TGCGCCAGCAGCCCACTACCCGGGATCCTTCTTCCGGATACGCAGTATTTT. It encodes CASSPLPGILLPDTQYF. This chain links TRBV4-3 with TRBJ2-3; tentatively, D is TRBD2 (5 bases). Germline V lookup: CDR1 LGHNA, CDR2 YSLEER. The CDR3 runs to 17 residues. V shed 4 bases and J shed 6 bases, with 23 bases lying between them.

Written as DNA, the CDR3 is TGCAGTGCTAGAAGAGGGCGAGAATTGTTCTTC. Its protein product is CSARRGRELFF. The rearrangement links TRBV20-1 to TRBJ2-1, with D perhaps TRBD2 (5 bases). Trimming removed 2 bases at V and 15 bases at J, with 14 bases between. The CDR3 is made up of 11 amino acids. Per germline, CDR1 DFQATT and CDR2 SNEGSKA (reference sequence).

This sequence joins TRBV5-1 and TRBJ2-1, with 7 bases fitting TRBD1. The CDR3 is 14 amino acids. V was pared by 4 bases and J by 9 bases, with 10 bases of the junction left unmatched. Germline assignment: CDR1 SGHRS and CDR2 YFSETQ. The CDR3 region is CASSAGQVGGEQFF. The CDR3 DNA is TGCGCCAGCAGCGCCGGACAGGTCGGAGGTGAGCAGTTCTTC.

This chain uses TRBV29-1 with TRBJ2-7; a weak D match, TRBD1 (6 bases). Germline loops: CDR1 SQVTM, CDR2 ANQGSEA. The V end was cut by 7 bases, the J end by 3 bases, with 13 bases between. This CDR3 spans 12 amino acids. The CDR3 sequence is CSGPGHLYEQYF. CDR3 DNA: TGCAGCGGCCCGGGACACCTCTACGAGCAGTACTTC.

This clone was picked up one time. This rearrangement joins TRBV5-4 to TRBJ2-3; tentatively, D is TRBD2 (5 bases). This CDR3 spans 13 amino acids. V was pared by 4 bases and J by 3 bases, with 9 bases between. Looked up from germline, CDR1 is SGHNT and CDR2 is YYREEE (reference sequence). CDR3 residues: CASSPTSTDTQYF. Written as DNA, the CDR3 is TGTGCCAGCAGCCCCACTAGTACAGATACGCAGTATTTT.

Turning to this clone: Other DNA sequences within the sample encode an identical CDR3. CDR3 protein: CASSLRETQYF. The CDR3 DNA follows: TGCGCCAGCAGCCTCAGAGAGACCCAGTACTTC. This rearrangement joins TRBV5-1 to TRBJ2-5; no definite D call. Germline assignment: CDR1 SGHRS and CDR2 YFSETQ. V was trimmed by 4 bases and J by 4 bases, leaving 5 bases between them. The CDR3 contains 11 residues.

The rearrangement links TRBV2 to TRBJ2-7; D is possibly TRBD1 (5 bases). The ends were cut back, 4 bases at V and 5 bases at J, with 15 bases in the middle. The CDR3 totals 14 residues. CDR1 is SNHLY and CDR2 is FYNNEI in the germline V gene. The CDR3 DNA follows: TGTGCCAGCAGTGGGGCAGGGTCGGGTAACGAGCAGTACTTC. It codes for CASSGAGSGNEQYF.

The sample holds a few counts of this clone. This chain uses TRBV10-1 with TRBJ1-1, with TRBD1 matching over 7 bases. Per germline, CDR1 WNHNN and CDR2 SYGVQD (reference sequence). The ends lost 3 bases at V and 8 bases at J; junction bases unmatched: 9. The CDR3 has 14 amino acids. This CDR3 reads CASSDPGQAGEAFF. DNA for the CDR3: TGCGCCAGCAGTGACCCTGGACAGGCAGGAGAAGCTTTCTTT.

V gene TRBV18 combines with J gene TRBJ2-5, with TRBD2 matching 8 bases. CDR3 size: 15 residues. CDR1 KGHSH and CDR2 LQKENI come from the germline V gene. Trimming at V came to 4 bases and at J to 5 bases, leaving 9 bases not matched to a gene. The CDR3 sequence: CASSLHSGTGETQYF. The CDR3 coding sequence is TGTGCCAGCTCACTTCATAGCGGGACGGGTGAGACCCAGTACTTC.

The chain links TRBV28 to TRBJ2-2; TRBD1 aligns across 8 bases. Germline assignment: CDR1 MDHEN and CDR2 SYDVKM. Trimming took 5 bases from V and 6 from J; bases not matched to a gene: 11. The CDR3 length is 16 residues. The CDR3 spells CASSNGGTGGSGELFF. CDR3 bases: TGTGCCAGCAGTAATGGGGGCACAGGGGGATCCGGGGAGCTGTTTTTT. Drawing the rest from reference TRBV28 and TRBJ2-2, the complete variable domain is DVKVTQSSRYLVKRTGEKVFLECVQDMDHENMFWYRQDPGLGLRLIYFSYDVKMKEKGDIPEGYSVSREKKERFSLILESASTNQTSMYLCASSNGGTGGSGELFFGEGSRLTVL.

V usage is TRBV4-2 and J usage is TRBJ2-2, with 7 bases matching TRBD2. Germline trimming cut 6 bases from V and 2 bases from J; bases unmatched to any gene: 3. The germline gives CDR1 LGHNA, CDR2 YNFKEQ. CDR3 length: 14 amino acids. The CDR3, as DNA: TGTGCCAGCAGTCCGGGGGGAAACACCGGGGAGCTGTTTTTT. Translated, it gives CASSPGGNTGELFF.

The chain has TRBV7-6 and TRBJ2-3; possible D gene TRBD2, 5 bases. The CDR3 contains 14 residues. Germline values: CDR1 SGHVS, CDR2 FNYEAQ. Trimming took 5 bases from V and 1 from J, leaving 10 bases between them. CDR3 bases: TGTGCCAGCAGCCCAGACGGGGGCACAGATACGCAGTATTTT. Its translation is CASSPDGGTDTQYF.

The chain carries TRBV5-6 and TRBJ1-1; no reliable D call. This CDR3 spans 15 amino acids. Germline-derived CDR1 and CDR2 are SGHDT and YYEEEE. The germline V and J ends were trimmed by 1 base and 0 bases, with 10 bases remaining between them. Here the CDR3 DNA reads TGTGCCAGCAGCTTGCCCCGGCGGCTGAACACTGAAGCTTTCTTT. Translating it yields CASSLPRRLNTEAFF.

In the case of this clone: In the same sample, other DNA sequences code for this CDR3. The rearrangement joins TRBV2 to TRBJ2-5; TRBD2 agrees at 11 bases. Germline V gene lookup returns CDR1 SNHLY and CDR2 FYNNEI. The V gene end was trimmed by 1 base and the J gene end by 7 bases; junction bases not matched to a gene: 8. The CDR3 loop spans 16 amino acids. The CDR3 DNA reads TGTGCCAGCAGTGAAGGGCTAGCGGGAGGTGGTGGGACCCAGTACTTC. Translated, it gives CASSEGLAGGGGTQYF.

CDR3 sequence (DNA): TGCAGCGTTGAAGCAAAGTTCCCGGGAGCCCCCTACGAGCAGTACTTC. It encodes CSVEAKFPGAPYEQYF. J is TRBJ2-7 and V is TRBV29-1; D might be TRBD2 (6 bases). CDR3 length: 16 residues. Trimming removed 1 base from V and 2 bases from J, with 18 bases in between. Per germline, CDR1 SQVTM and CDR2 ANQGSEA.

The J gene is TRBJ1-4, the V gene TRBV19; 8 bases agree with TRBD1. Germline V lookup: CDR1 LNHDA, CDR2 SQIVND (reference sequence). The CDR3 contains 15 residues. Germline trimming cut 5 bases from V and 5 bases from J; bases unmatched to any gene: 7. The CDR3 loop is CASSATGEVNEKLFF. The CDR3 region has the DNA TGTGCCAGTAGTGCGACAGGGGAAGTAAATGAAAAACTGTTTTTT.

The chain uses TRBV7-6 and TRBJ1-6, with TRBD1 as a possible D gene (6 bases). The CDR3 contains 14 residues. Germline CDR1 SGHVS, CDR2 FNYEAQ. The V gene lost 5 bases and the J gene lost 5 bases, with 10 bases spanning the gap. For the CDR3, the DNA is TGTGCCAGCAGCCGAGGACAGAATAATTCACCCCTCCACTTT. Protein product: CASSRGQNNSPLHF.

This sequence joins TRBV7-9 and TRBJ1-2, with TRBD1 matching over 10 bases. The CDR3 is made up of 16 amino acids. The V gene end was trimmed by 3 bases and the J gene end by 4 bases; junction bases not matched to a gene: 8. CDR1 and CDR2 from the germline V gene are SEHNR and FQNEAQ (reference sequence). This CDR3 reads CASSLTGGGLVYGYTF. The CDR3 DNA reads TGTGCCAGCAGCTTGACAGGGGGCGGATTAGTCTATGGCTACACCTTC.